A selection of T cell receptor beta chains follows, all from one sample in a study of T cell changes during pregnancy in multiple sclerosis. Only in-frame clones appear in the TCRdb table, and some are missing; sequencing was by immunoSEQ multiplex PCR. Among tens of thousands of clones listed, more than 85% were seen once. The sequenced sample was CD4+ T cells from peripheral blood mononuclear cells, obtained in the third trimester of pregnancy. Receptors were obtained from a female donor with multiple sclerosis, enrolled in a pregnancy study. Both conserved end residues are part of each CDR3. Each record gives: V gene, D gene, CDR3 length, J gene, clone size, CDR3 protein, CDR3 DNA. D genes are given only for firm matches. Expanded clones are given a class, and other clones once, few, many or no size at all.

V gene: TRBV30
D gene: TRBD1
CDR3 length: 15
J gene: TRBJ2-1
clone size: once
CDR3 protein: CAWSPGQGAGNEQFF
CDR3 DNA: TGTGCCTGGAGTCCGGGACAGGGGGCGGGCAATGAGCAGTTCTTC

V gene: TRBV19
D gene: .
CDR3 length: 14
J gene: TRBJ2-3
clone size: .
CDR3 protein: CASSKRVSTDTQYF
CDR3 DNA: TGTGCCAGTAGTAAGCGGGTGAGCACAGATACGCAGTATTTT

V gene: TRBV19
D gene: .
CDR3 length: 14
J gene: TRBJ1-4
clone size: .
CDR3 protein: CASSSNGSGEKLFF
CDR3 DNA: TGTGCCAGTAGTTCTAACGGGAGTGGTGAAAAACTGTTTTTT

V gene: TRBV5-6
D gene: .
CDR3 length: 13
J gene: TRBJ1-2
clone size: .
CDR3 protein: CASSVRGGYGYTF
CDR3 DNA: TGTGCCAGCAGCGTAAGGGGCGGCTATGGCTACACCTTC

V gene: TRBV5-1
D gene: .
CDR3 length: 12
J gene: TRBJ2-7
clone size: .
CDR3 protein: CASRSPGFEQYF
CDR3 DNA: TGCGCCAGCAGGTCTCCAGGGTTCGAGCAGTACTTC

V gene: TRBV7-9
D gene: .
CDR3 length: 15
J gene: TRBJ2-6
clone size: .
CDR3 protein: CASSLARSGANVLTF
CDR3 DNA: TGTGCCAGCAGCTTAGCCCGCTCTGGGGCCAACGTCCTGACTTTC

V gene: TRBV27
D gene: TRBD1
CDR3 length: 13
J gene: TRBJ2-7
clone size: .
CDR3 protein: CASRRQGSHEQYF
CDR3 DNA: TGTGCCAGCAGGCGACAGGGGTCCCACGAGCAGTACTTC

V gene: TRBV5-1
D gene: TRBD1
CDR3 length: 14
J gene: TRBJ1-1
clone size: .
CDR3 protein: CASSSDRGRGEAFF
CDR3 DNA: TGCGCCAGCAGCTCCGACAGGGGTCGGGGTGAAGCTTTCTTT

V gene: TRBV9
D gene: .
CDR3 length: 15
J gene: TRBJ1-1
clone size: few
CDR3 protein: CASSVGGAKLTEAFF
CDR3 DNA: TGTGCCAGCAGCGTAGGTGGGGCGAAGCTAACTGAAGCTTTCTTT

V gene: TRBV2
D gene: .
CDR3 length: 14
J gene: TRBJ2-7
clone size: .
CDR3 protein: CASRERGSSYEQYF
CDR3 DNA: TGTGCCAGCCGAGAAAGGGGAAGCTCCTACGAGCAGTACTTC

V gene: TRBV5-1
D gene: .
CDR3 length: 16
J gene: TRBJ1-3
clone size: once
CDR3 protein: CASSLDPGTPGNTIYF
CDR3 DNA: TGCGCCAGCAGCTTGGACCCGGGTACTCCTGGAAACACCATATATTTT

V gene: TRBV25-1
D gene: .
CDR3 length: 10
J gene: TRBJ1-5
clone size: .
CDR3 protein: CSTRGGPQHF
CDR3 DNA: TGTTCTACACGCGGGGGGCCCCAGCATTTT

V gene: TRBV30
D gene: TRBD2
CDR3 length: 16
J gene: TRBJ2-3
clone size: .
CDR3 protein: CAWSGLAGASTDTQYF
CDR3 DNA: TGTGCCTGGAGTGGACTAGCGGGGGCTAGCACAGATACGCAGTATTTT

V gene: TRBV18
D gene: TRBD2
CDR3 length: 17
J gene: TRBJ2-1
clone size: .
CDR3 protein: CASSPASGLSSYNEQFF
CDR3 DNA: TGTGCCAGCTCGCCCGCTAGCGGTTTAAGCTCCTACAATGAGCAGTTCTTC

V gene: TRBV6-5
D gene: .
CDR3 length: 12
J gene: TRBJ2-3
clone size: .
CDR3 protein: CATSSSSDTQYF
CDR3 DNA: TGTGCCACCTCAAGTAGTTCGGATACGCAGTATTTT

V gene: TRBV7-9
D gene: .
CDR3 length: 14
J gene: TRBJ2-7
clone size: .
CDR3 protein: CASSSQLGSYEQYF
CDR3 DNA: TGTGCCAGCAGTAGTCAACTAGGATCCTACGAGCAGTACTTC

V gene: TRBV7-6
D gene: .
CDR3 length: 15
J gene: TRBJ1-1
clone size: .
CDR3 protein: CASSPRGREDTEAFF
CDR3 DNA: TGTGCCAGCAGCCCCCGAGGGAGGGAGGACACTGAAGCTTTCTTT

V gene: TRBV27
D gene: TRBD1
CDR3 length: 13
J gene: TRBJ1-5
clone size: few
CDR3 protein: CASSTTGYQPQHF
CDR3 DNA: TGTGCCAGCAGTACGACAGGGTATCAGCCCCAGCATTTT

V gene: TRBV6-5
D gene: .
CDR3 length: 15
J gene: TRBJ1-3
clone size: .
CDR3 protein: CASSFDSNSGNTIYF
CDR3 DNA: TGTGCCAGCAGTTTCGACAGCAACTCTGGAAACACCATATATTTT

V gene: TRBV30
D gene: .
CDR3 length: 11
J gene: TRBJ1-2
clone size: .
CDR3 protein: CAWSVLYGYTF
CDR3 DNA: TGTGCCTGGAGTGTACTCTATGGCTACACCTTC

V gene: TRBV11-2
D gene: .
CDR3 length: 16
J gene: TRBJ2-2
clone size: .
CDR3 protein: CASSLAGSVGTGELFF
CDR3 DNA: TGTGCCAGCAGCTTAGCCGGGTCGGTCGGGACCGGGGAGCTGTTTTTT

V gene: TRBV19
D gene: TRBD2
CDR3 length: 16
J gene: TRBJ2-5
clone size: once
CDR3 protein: CASSIGGDVVGETQYF
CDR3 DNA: TGTGCCAGTAGCATTGGGGGGGATGTGGTCGGCGAGACCCAGTACTTC

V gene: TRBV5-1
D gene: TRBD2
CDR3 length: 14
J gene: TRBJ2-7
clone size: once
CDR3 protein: CASSLQRLAVEQYF
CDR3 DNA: TGCGCCAGCAGCTTGCAGCGACTAGCGGTCGAGCAGTACTTC

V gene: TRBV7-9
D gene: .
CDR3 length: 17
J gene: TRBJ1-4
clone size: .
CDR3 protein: CASSPVGGSGGREKLFF
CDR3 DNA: TGTGCCAGCAGCCCTGTCGGGGGTAGCGGGGGGCGCGAAAAACTGTTTTTT

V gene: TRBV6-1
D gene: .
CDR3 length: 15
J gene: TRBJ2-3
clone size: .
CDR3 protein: CASTGFTSSTDTQYF
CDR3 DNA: TGTGCCAGTACGGGATTTACCTCTAGCACAGATACGCAGTATTTT